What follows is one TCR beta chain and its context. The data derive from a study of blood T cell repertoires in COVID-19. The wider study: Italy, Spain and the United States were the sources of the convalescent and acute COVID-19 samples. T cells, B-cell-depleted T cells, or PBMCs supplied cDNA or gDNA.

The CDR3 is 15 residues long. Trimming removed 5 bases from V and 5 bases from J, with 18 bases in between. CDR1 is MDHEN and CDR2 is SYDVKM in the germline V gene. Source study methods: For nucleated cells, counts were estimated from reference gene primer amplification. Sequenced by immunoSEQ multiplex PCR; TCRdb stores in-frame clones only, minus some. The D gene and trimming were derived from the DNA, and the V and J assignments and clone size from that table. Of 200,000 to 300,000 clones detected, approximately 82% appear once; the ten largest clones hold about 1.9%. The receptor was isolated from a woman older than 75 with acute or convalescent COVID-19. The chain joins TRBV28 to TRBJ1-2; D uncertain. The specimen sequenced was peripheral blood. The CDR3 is CASSPYHSESYGYTF. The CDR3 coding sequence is TGTGCCAGCAGTCCTTACCACAGTGAATCGTATGGCTACACCTTC.